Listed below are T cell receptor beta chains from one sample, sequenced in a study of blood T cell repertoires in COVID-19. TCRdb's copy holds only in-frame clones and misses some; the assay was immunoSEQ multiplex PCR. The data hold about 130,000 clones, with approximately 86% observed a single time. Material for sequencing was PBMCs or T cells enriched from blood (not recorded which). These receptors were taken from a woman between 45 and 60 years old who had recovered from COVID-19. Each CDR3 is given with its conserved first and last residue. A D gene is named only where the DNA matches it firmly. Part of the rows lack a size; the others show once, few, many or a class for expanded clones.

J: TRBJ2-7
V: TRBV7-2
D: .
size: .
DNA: TGTGCCAGCAGCATCAAGACAGCTTCCTACGAGCAGTACTTC
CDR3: CASSIKTASYEQYF

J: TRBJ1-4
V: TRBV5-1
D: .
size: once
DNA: TGCGCCAGCAGGGGGAGGCCAACCTTGACTAATGAAAAACTGTTTTTT
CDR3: CASRGRPTLTNEKLFF

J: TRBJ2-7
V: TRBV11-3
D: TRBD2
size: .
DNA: TGTGCCAGCAGCCAAATTTCGATAGCGGGGACCTACGAGCAGTACTTC
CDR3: CASSQISIAGTYEQYF

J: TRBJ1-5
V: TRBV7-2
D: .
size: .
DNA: TGTGCCAGCAGCCTCACTTCCGGGCTAGCTCAGCCCCAGCATTTT
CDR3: CASSLTSGLAQPQHF

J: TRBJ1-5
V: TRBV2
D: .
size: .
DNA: TGTGCCAGCAGTGAAGACTACTTTCGTCAAGGGGGCAATCAGCCCCAGCATTTT
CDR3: CASSEDYFRQGGNQPQHF

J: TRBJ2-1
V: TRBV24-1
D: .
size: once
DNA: TGTGCCACCAGTGATGCCGGGGACAAGGAGGACCTCCAGTTCTTC
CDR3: CATSDAGDKEDLQFF

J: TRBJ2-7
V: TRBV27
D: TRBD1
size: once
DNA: TGTGCCAGCAGTTCCGGGACAGGACTCTACGAGCAGTACTTC
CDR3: CASSSGTGLYEQYF

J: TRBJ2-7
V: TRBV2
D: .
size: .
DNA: TGTGCCAGCAGTGGGCCAGGGTCCTCCTACGAGCAGTACTTC
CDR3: CASSGPGSSYEQYF

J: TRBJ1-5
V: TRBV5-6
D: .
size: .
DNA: TGTGCCAGCAGCGCGGGGGCTGGGGGCAATCAGCCCCAGCATTTT
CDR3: CASSAGAGGNQPQHF

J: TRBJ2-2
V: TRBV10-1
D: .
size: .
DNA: TGCGCCAGCAGTGAGGGAGGAGTACGAAACACCGGGGAGCTGTTTTTT
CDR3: CASSEGGVRNTGELFF

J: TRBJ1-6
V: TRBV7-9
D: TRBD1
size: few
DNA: TGTGCCGGGGGGACAGCTAATTCACCCCTCCACTTT
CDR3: CAGGTANSPLHF

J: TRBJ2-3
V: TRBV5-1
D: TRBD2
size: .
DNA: TGCGCCAGCAGCTTGCTGTCGGGGGGGCTAAATACGCAGTATTTT
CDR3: CASSLLSGGLNTQYF

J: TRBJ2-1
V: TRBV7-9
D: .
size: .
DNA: TGTGCCAGCACCAAACTCAGTGGGAGCGCCTACAATGAGCAGTTCTTC
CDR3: CASTKLSGSAYNEQFF

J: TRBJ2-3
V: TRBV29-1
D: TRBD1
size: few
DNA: TGCAGCACCTCCAGGACAGGGGGCCGGGATACGCAGTATTTT
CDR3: CSTSRTGGRDTQYF

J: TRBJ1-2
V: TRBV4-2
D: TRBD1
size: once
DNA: TGTGCCAGCAGCCAACCGACAGGGCTCACCTATGGCTACACCTTC
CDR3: CASSQPTGLTYGYTF

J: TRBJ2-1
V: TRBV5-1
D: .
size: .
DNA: TGCGCCAGCAGCAGCGGGCCGGGATACAATGAGCAGTTCTTC
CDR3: CASSSGPGYNEQFF

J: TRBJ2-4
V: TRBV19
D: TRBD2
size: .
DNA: TGTGCCAGTAGTCCAATTAGCGGGGACAAAAACATTCAGTACTTC
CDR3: CASSPISGDKNIQYF

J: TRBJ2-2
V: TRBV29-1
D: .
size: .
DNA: TGCAGCGGCACAGGGACGAACACCGGGGAGCTGTTTTTT
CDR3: CSGTGTNTGELFF

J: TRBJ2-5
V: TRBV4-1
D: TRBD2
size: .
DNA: TGCGCCAGCAGCCCGAGAGCGGGGGGGCCAGAGACCCAGTACTTC
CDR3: CASSPRAGGPETQYF

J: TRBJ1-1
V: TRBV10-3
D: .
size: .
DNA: TGTGCCATCAGTAAGGTGCGGGGAGACACTGAAGCTTTCTTT
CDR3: CAISKVRGDTEAFF

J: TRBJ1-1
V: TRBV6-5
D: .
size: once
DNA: TGTGCCAGCAGTTACGGTTCGGAGAATCCTGAAGCTTTCTTT
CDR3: CASSYGSENPEAFF

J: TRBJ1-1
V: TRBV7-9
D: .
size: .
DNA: TGTGCCAGCAGCTCGGTCTTGTGGGGCATGAACACTGAAGCTTTCTTT
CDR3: CASSSVLWGMNTEAFF

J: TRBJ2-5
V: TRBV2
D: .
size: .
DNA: TGTGCCAGCAGCCGAAGCGCCCAAGAGACCCAGTACTTC
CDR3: CASSRSAQETQYF

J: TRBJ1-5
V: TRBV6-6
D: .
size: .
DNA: TGTGCCAGCAGCTACCGCAGCGCCGGGAGCAATCAGCCCCAGCATTTT
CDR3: CASSYRSAGSNQPQHF

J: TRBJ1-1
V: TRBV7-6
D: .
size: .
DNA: TGTGCCAGCAGCTTGGACAGCCACGCTTTCTTT
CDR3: CASSLDSHAFF

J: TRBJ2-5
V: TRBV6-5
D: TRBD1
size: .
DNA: TGTGCCAGCAGTTACGGGACAGGGCACCCCCAAGAGACCCAGTACTTC
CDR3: CASSYGTGHPQETQYF

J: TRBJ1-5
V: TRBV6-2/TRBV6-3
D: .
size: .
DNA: TGTGCCAGCAGTACGAGCGGGACGGTGAGCAATCAGCCCCAGCATTTT
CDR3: CASSTSGTVSNQPQHF

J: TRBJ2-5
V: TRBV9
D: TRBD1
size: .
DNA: TGTGCCAGCAGCTTAGGGACAGAAGAGACCCAGTACTTC
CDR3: CASSLGTEETQYF

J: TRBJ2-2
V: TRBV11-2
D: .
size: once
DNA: TGTGCCAGCAGCTTGGGAGCTGTGAACACCGGGGAGCTGTTTTTT
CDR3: CASSLGAVNTGELFF